This TCR beta chain was sequenced for a study of cytomegalovirus exposure and HLA in healthy donors. V was cut by 4 bases and J by 2 bases, with 12 bases left in between. This CDR3 contains 15 residues. From germline, CDR1 is LNHDA and CDR2 SQIVND (reference sequence). A multiplex PCR was run with 60 Vbeta primers and 13 Jbeta primers. Sequenced by immunoSEQ multiplex PCR; TCRdb stores in-frame clones only, minus some. In the table there are about 150,000 clones, over 75% of which are singletons. Remarks on this clone: Its antigen is unidentified.

General study points: Cytomegalovirus-associated TCR beta chains were listed, numbering 150 to 200. Among donors in an Asian-associated ancestry cluster, a later analysis reportedly found fewer N-insertions than the roughly 730-donor mean. A later analysis showed HLA-associated TCR beta chains outstripping equally common others in clonal expansion.

Sequenced material: PBMCs. The receptor comes from a woman in her 50s in good health and CMV-seropositive. The J gene is TRBJ1-5, the V gene TRBV19; D not certain. Written as DNA, the CDR3 is TGTGCCAGTAGTAGCAGGTCCACGGGCAATCAGCCCCAGCATTTT. It translates to CASSSRSTGNQPQHF.